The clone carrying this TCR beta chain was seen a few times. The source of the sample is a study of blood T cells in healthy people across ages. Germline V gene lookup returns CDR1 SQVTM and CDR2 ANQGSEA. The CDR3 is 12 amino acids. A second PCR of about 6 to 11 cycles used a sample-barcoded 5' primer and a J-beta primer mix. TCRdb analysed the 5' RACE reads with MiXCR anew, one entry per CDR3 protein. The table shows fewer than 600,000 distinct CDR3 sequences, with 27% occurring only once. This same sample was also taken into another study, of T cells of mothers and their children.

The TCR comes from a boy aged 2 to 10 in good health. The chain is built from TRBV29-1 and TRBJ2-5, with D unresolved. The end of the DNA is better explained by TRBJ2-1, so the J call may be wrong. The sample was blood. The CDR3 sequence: CSVEKSRHEQFF. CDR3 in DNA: TGCAGCGTTGAAAAGTCTAGACATGAGCAGTTCTTC.